Listed below are T cell receptor beta chains from one sample, sequenced in a study of blood T cell repertoires in COVID-19. Some clones are missing from TCRdb's copy, which holds only in-frame ones; the method was immunoSEQ multiplex PCR. The sample lists more than 80,000 clones, 87% occurring once. The material sequenced was peripheral blood. These receptors were taken from an older woman with COVID-19, enrolled during active disease. Each CDR3 is given with its conserved first and last residue. The D gene is left open where the match is weak. Not every row has a clone size; where given, it reads once, few, many or a size class.

V gene	D gene	J gene	clone size	CDR3 protein	CDR3 DNA
TRBV19	NA	TRBJ1-2	NA	CASSIARNPNYGYTF	TGTGCCAGTAGTATAGCGAGAAATCCTAACTATGGCTACACCTTC
TRBV7-2	NA	TRBJ2-1	once	CASSLEAAVQFF	TGTGCCAGCAGCTTAGAAGCAGCGGTGCAGTTCTTC
TRBV9	NA	TRBJ1-2	NA	CASSVRNEGLISGYGYTF	TGTGCCAGCAGCGTAAGAAATGAGGGTCTAATCTCCGGCTATGGCTACACCTTC
TRBV2	NA	TRBJ1-3	NA	CASARPGNTIYF	TGTGCCAGCGCGCGGCCTGGAAACACCATATATTTT
TRBV7-2	TRBD2	TRBJ2-5	NA	CASSLGLAQETQYF	TGTGCCAGCAGCTTAGGACTAGCTCAAGAGACCCAGTACTTC
TRBV5-4	TRBD2	TRBJ2-1	NA	CASMPQRGYNEQFF	TGTGCCAGCATGCCGCAGCGGGGCTACAATGAGCAGTTCTTC
TRBV13	NA	TRBJ2-5	NA	CASSLRRFQETQYF	TGTGCCAGCAGCTTACGTCGTTTCCAAGAGACCCAGTACTTC
TRBV6-5	TRBD2	TRBJ2-5	NA	CASSWRGTDATQYF	TGTGCCAGTTCTTGGCGGGGGACCGATGCGACCCAGTACTTC
TRBV5-1	NA	TRBJ1-2	NA	CASSLGHFPQPGYGYTF	TGCGCCAGCAGCTTGGGACATTTCCCCCAGCCCGGATATGGCTACACCTTC
TRBV30	NA	TRBJ2-1	NA	CAWSSASLANEQFF	TGTGCCTGGAGTTCAGCTAGTTTAGCCAATGAGCAGTTCTTC
TRBV28	NA	TRBJ1-3	NA	CASTSGNSGNTIYF	TGTGCCAGCACGTCCGGTAACTCTGGAAACACCATATATTTT
TRBV11-2	NA	TRBJ2-3	NA	CASSPMKQGSTDTQYF	TGTGCCAGCAGCCCGATGAAACAGGGCAGCACAGATACGCAGTATTTT
TRBV30	NA	TRBJ1-6	few	CAWTRNGANPLHF	TGTGCCTGGACGAGGAACGGAGCGAATCCCCTCCACTTT
TRBV30	NA	TRBJ1-3	NA	CAWAIQGNTIYF	TGTGCCTGGGCCATTCAGGGGAACACCATATATTTT
TRBV28	NA	TRBJ1-2	few	CASSSLYGYTF	TGTGCCAGCAGTTCCCTCTATGGCTACACCTTC
TRBV13	TRBD2	TRBJ2-1	NA	CASSLSGGLDNEQFF	TGTGCCAGCAGCCTTTCGGGGGGGCTGGACAATGAGCAGTTCTTC
TRBV6-6	NA	TRBJ2-7	NA	CASSPTGQDWQYF	TGTGCCAGCAGCCCCACCGGTCAGGATTGGCAGTACTTC
TRBV6-5	TRBD1	TRBJ2-7	NA	CASTPDRGYYEQYF	TGTGCCAGCACCCCGGACAGGGGGTACTACGAGCAGTACTTC
TRBV9	TRBD1	TRBJ1-2	NA	CASSAQGAGGYTF	TGTGCCAGCAGCGCACAGGGGGCTGGCGGCTACACCTTC
TRBV28	NA	TRBJ2-2	NA	CASRDSSNTGELFF	TGTGCCAGCAGGGACAGTTCGAACACCGGGGAGCTGTTTTTT
TRBV9	NA	TRBJ2-5	NA	CASSPGGRETQYF	TGTGCCAGCAGCCCAGGGGGGCGGGAGACCCAGTACTTC
TRBV28	TRBD1	TRBJ1-2	NA	CASSSGGPNYGYTF	TGTGCCAGCAGTTCAGGGGGGCCTAACTATGGCTACACCTTC
TRBV21-1	NA	TRBJ1-4	NA	CASVSRGKSGATNEKLFF	TGTGCCAGCGTAAGCAGGGGCAAAAGCGGGGCAACTAATGAAAAACTGTTTTTT
TRBV4-3	NA	TRBJ1-2	NA	CASSQDRSWTVYGYTF	TGCGCCAGCAGCCAAGATAGAAGCTGGACAGTCTATGGCTACACCTTC
TRBV6-5	TRBD1	TRBJ2-7	few	CASSSGQGPQYF	TGTGCCAGCAGTTCTGGACAGGGACCACAGTACTTC
TRBV13	NA	TRBJ1-2	few	CASSRGYGYTF	TGTGCCAGCAGCCGCGGCTATGGCTACACCTTC
TRBV5-1	NA	TRBJ1-1	NA	CASSSQGIATEAFF	TGCGCCAGCAGCTCCCAGGGTATTGCGACTGAAGCTTTCTTT
TRBV28	NA	TRBJ1-1	NA	CASIPVLNTEAFF	TGTGCCAGCATCCCCGTCCTGAACACTGAAGCTTTCTTT
TRBV12-3/TRBV12-4	NA	TRBJ2-7	NA	CASSFDSRAEQYF	TGTGCCAGCAGTTTTGACAGTCGGGCCGAGCAGTACTTC
TRBV4-3	NA	TRBJ2-3	NA	CASSQASGRTQYF	TGCGCCAGCAGCCAAGCCTCAGGTCGGACGCAGTATTTT
TRBV12-3/TRBV12-4	NA	TRBJ1-2	NA	CASSLMGAYGYTF	TGTGCCAGCAGTTTAATGGGGGCTTATGGCTACACCTTC
TRBV14	NA	TRBJ2-3	NA	CASSQRSGFTDTQYF	TGTGCCAGCAGCCAAAGGTCAGGGTTCACAGATACGCAGTATTTT
TRBV12-3/TRBV12-4	NA	TRBJ1-1	NA	CASSSGQNTEAFF	TGTGCCAGCAGTTCCGGACAGAACACTGAAGCTTTCTTT
TRBV7-7	NA	TRBJ1-1	NA	CASSPIQHGNTEAFF	TGTGCCAGCAGCCCCATCCAACATGGGAACACTGAAGCTTTCTTT
TRBV21-1	NA	TRBJ1-1	NA	CASSSNQGSGNTEAFF	TGTGCCAGCAGCAGCAACCAGGGAAGTGGGAACACTGAAGCTTTCTTT
TRBV6-5	TRBD1	TRBJ1-5	NA	CASRTGASNQPQHF	TGTGCCAGTCGGACAGGAGCTAGCAATCAGCCCCAGCATTTT
TRBV7-2	TRBD2	TRBJ2-3	NA	CASSLRGGATDTQYF	TGTGCCAGCAGCTTACGCGGGGGGGCAACAGATACGCAGTATTTT
TRBV29-1	NA	TRBJ1-1	NA	CSVTGTLNTEAFF	TGCAGCGTCACCGGGACATTGAACACTGAAGCTTTCTTT
TRBV9	TRBD1	TRBJ1-6	NA	CASSARTGPYNSPLHF	TGTGCCAGCAGCGCCCGGACAGGGCCCTATAATTCACCCCTCCACTTT
TRBV4-2	NA	TRBJ2-1	NA	CASSQEESIAYNEQFF	TGTGCCAGCAGCCAAGAAGAGTCGATTGCCTACAATGAGCAGTTCTTC
TRBV19	TRBD2	TRBJ2-2	NA	CASSISRGDGELFF	TGTGCCAGTAGTATATCCCGGGGGGACGGGGAGCTGTTTTTT
TRBV3-1/TRBV3-2	NA	TRBJ1-6	once	CASSVTAQGSPLHF	TGTGCCAGCAGCGTGACCGCGCAGGGCTCACCCCTCCACTTT
TRBV12-3/TRBV12-4	NA	TRBJ1-4	NA	CASSFIREKLFF	TGTGCCAGCAGTTTCATACGGGAAAAACTGTTTTTT
TRBV19	NA	TRBJ2-3	NA	CASIEGLRPYF	TGTGCCAGTATAGAAGGACTACGCCCGTATTTT
TRBV28	NA	TRBJ1-2	NA	CASSLLGISGYGYTF	TGTGCCAGCAGTTTACTCGGTATCTCGGGGTATGGCTACACCTTC
TRBV4-3	NA	TRBJ1-2	NA	CASSQSTPTGSLTGYGYTF	TGCGCCAGCAGCCAATCTACTCCTACAGGGTCTCTTACGGGCTATGGCTACACCTTC
TRBV5-1	NA	TRBJ1-1	NA	CASSLQGYAEAFF	TGCGCCAGCAGCTTACAGGGTTACGCTGAAGCTTTCTTT
TRBV7-2	NA	TRBJ2-7	NA	CASSLAQGYEQYF	TGTGCCAGCAGCTTAGCGCAGGGGTACGAGCAGTACTTC
TRBV20-1	NA	TRBJ2-5	NA	CSAGKTIAQYF	TGCAGTGCTGGCAAAACTATTGCCCAGTACTTC
TRBV28	NA	TRBJ2-3	NA	CASDRSSTDTQYF	TGTGCCAGTGACAGGTCTAGCACAGATACGCAGTATTTT
TRBV19	TRBD1	TRBJ1-1	NA	CASSADRGGTEAFF	TGTGCCAGTAGTGCCGACAGGGGTGGAACTGAAGCTTTCTTT
TRBV29-1	TRBD1	TRBJ2-1	NA	CSVETGQGTYNEQFF	TGCAGCGTTGAGACGGGACAGGGTACCTACAATGAGCAGTTCTTC
TRBV6-6	NA	TRBJ1-2	NA	CASTGGARYGYTF	TGTGCCAGCACGGGGGGGGCCCGGTATGGCTACACCTTC
TRBV5-8	TRBD2	TRBJ2-3	once	CASSLGLAATLDTQYF	TGTGCCAGCAGCTTGGGACTAGCGGCTACGTTGGATACGCAGTATTTT
TRBV16	NA	TRBJ2-2	NA	CASSQYLPGLNTGELFF	TGTGCCAGCAGCCAATATCTTCCAGGGTTGAACACCGGGGAGCTGTTTTTT